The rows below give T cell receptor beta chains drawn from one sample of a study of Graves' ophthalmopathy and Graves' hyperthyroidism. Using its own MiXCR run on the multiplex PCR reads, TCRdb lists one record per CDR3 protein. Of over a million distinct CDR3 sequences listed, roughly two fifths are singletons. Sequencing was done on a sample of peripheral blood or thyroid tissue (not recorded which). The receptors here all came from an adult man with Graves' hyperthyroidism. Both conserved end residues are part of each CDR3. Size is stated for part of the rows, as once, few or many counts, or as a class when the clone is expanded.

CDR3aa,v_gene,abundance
CASSILRDRQETQYF,TRBV19,.
CASDQGVRTQYF,TRBV2,.
CASRVATGELFF,TRBV7-6,many
CASGTAGSSGANVLTF,TRBV10-2,.
CSATFGHNNQPQHF,TRBV20-1,many
CASSLGVGNTGELFF,TRBV7-9,few
CASSFRAFSEKLFF,TRBV7-2,few
CASSPRAPGLGEKPFF,TRBV7-2,few
CATSGRDSLQETQYF,TRBV7-8,.
CASVATGWEQYF,TRBV14,.
CATVRTSSGANVLTF,TRBV19,many